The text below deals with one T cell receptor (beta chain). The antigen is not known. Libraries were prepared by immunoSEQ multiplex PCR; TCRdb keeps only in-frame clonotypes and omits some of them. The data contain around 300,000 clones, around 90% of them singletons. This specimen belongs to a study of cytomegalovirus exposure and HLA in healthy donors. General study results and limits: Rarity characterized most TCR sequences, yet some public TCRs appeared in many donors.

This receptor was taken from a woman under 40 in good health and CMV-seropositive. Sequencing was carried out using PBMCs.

The CDR3 DNA sequence: TGTGCCAGCAGTGAAATCGGACAGCATTACGAGCAGTACTTC. Protein sequence: CASSEIGQHYEQYF. The chain joins TRBV6-1 to TRBJ2-7; tentatively, D is TRBD1 (6 bases). V lost 2 bases and J 4 bases, leaving 12 bases between the germline ends. The CDR3 length is 14 residues. The V gene's germline CDR1 is MNHNS and CDR2 SASEGT.